This T cell receptor beta chain was recovered during a study of shared clonotypes between healthy human individuals. Deep was the level used in running the assay. Profiled with immunoSEQ multiplex PCR; TCRdb holds only in-frame clones, not every one. This table holds some 900,000 clones, around 80% found once. Trimming stripped 6 bases from V and 2 bases from J, with 18 bases between. Germline V gives CDR1 SEHNR, CDR2 FQNEAQ (reference sequence). The CDR3 contains 16 residues. This TCR came from a man aged 18 to 29 in good health. This chain connects TRBV7-9 to TRBJ2-3; D uncertain. Sequencing used memory CD4+ T cells sorted from blood. Subset meaning: CD45RA-negative fraction. The CDR3 nucleotides read TGTGCCAGCAGTTCTGCGCCTACACCCGCCACAGATACGCAGTATTTT. The encoded protein is CASSSAPTPATDTQYF.